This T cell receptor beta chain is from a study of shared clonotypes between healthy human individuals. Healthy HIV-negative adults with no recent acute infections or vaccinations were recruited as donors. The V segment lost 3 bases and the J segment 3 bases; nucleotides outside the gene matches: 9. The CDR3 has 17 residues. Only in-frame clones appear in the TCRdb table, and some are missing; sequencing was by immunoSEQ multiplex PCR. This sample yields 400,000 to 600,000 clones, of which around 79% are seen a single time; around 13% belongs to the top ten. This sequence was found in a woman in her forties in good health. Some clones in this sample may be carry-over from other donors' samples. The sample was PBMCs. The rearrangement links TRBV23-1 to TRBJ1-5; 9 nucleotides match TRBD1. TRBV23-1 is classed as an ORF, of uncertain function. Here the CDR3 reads CASSHIQDRGNNQPQHF. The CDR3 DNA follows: TGCGCCAGCAGTCATATCCAAGACAGGGGGAACAATCAGCCCCAGCATTTT.